This TCR beta chain appears in the sequencing data of a study of radiation and T cells in renal cell carcinoma. Assay: immunoSEQ multiplex PCR; the TCRdb copy retains only in-frame clones and omits some. This sample has about 130,000 clones; 81% occur once, and the top ten carry roughly 5%. General study points: In blood, top tumor clones expanded by 2 weeks, shrinking by 4.

Described time point: blood 2 weeks post-SBRT. Treatment given: 15 Gy SBRT to primary tumor, nephrectomy 4 weeks later. Serial blood draws occurred at baseline and 2 and 4 weeks post-SBRT. This clone was observed a handful of times. The target antigen is unknown. The CDR3 has 14 amino acids. The V gene end was trimmed by 6 bases and the J gene end by 4 bases; junction bases not matched to a gene: 8. The V gene's germline CDR1 is SGHTA and CDR2 FQGNSA. The TCR originated in a man aged 45-65 years with renal cell carcinoma. The chain has TRBV7-2 and TRBJ1-1; 7 bases map to TRBD1. Sequenced here: blood, sampled from a patient whose treatment included radiotherapy and nephrectomy. The chain's CDR3 is CASRKQGLATEAFF. Here the CDR3 DNA reads TGTGCCAGCAGGAAACAGGGGCTCGCCACTGAAGCTTTCTTT.